One and the same sample provided the 18 T cell receptor beta chains below, sequenced in a study of prognosis after radiotherapy for stage I lung cancer. Two-round multiplex PCR amplified TCR beta CDR3 from genomic DNA. Primers (each specific to one TRBV or TRBJ gene) were used in first-round PCR. TCRdb independently ran MiXCR on the multiplex PCR reads; one entry per CDR3 protein. The sample includes tens of thousands of distinct CDR3 sequences, approximately 38% seen only once; the top ten take less than 40%. Material: PBMCs, obtained before or after stereotactic body radiation therapy (not recorded which). The receptors come from a donor aged 50 or older with non-small cell lung cancer.

Many counts were recorded for this clonotype. The genes are TRBV7-2 and TRBJ1-3; D gene unclear. The V end lost 2 bases, the J end lost 0 bases, and 20 bases lay between the germline ends. Per the germline V gene, CDR1 is SGHTA and CDR2 is FQGNSA. The CDR3 loop spans 19 amino acids. CDR3 loop: CASSLRHWQATNSGNTIYF. The CDR3 DNA follows: TGTGCCAGCAGCTTAAGGCATTGGCAGGCCACCAACTCTGGAAACACCATATATTTT.

The table lists this clonotype with many counts. The V and J genes are TRBV19 and TRBJ2-1; 8 bases fit TRBD2. CDR3 length: 17 amino acids. In germline, CDR1 is LNHDA, CDR2 SQIVND (reference sequence). With 5 bases clipped from V and 2 bases from J, the junction kept 11 bases outside the gene matches. The DNA for the CDR3 is TGTGCCAGTAGTGTAACCCTAGCCGGGGGGGCCTACAATGAGCAGTTCTTC. This sequence encodes CASSVTLAGGAYNEQFF. The variable domain in full, completed from reference TRBV19 and TRBJ2-1, reads DGGITQSPKYLFRKEGQNVTLSCEQNLNHDAMYWYRQDPGQGLRLIYYSQIVNDFQKGDIAEGYSVSREKKESFPLTVTSAQKNPTAFYLCASSVTLAGGAYNEQFFGPGTRLTVL.

This clonotype was seen repeatedly, ten times or more. This chain connects TRBV3-1 to TRBJ2-7; D is undetermined. The CDR3 has 14 amino acids. The ends were cut back, 1 base at V and 2 bases at J, with 9 bases in the middle. Germline V lookup: CDR1 LGHDT, CDR2 YNNKEL (reference sequence). CDR3 amino acids: CASSQGSSAYEQYF. CDR3 bases: TGTGCCAGCAGCCAAGGGTCGTCAGCCTACGAGCAGTACTTC.

On this clonotype itself: A much larger clone differs by one base, so this may be a read error. The chain couples TRBV19 to TRBJ2-5; perhaps TRBD2 as D (6 bases). The germline CDR1 and CDR2 sequences are LNHDA and SQIVND (reference sequence). CDR3 length: 17 amino acids. With 0 bases removed from V and 2 bases from J, the gap between germline ends came to 16 bases. The CDR3 spells CASSIDVLPGGQETQYF. The CDR3 bases are TGTGCCAGTAGTATAGATGTCCTTCCTGGGGGGCAAGAGACCCAGTACTTC.

This clonotype was counted a single time. A far larger clone lies a single base away; this is likely a read error. This chain joins TRBV6-9 and TRBJ1-1; no clear D gene. Trimming removed 6 bases from V and 0 bases from J, with 17 bases in between. Germline V CDR1 and CDR2: MNHGY, SVAAGI. There are 16 residues in the CDR3. The CDR3 DNA is TGTGCCAGCAGCGCCGGGCCTCGTTATGTGAACACTGAAGCTTTCTTT. It codes for CASSAGPRYVNTEAFF.

This clonotype was counted a single time. At one end, the junction sequence differs from germline, possibly due to a read error. The V call is TRBV6-8, the J call TRBJ2-5, with D possibly called TRBD1 or TRBD2 (6 bases each). The CDR3 runs to 14 residues. Germline assignment: CDR1 MNHGY and CDR2 SAAAGT. CDR3 sequence (DNA): TGTGCCAGAGAGGCGGGGTGGGGGCAAGAGACCAAGTACTTC. This sequence encodes CAREAGWGQETKYF.

The genes are TRBV5-8 and TRBJ1-5; possible D gene TRBD1, 5 bases. In germline, CDR1 is SGHTS, CDR2 YDEGEE. The CDR3 has 15 amino acids. The germline V and J ends were trimmed by 3 bases and 7 bases, with 17 bases remaining between them. CDR3 sequence reads: CASSSGTGGDQPQHF. The CDR3, as DNA: TGTGCCAGCAGCTCCGGGACCGGAGGTGACCAGCCCCAGCATTTT.

There are many counts of this clonotype. This chain links TRBV6-2 or TRBV6-3 with TRBJ2-7; D unresolved. From germline, CDR1 is MNHEY and CDR2 SVGEGT. CDR3 length: 14 residues. With 5 bases removed from V and 0 bases from J, the gap between germline ends came to 11 bases. For the CDR3, the DNA is TGTGCCAGCAGTCCCGGAACTCGCTCCTACGAGCAGTACTTC. Translating gives CASSPGTRSYEQYF.

The chain links TRBV6-1 to TRBJ2-7, with D perhaps TRBD1 (5 bases). This CDR3 spans 13 amino acids. CDR1 is MNHNS and CDR2 is SASEGT in the germline V gene. V was cut by 7 bases and J by 9 bases, with 19 bases left in between. The CDR3 nucleotides are TGTGCCAGCACCAACTTACAGGTGGGCGGGCAGTACTTC. It specifies CASTNLQVGGQYF.

The rearrangement uses TRBV11-3 and TRBJ2-5, with 7 positions matching TRBD1. V dropped 0 bases and J dropped 5; count of bases not matched to a gene: 3. The CDR3 consists of 14 residues. Looked up from germline, CDR1 is SGHNT and CDR2 is YENEEA. CDR3 residues: CASSLEGGWETQYF. CDR3 bases: TGTGCCAGCAGCTTAGAAGGGGGCTGGGAGACCCAGTACTTC.

This chain uses TRBV6-5 with TRBJ2-3; D is possibly TRBD2 (5 bases). V was shortened by 2 bases and J by 2 bases, with 17 bases between the two germline ends. The CDR3 runs 17 residues. Germline CDR1 MNHEY, CDR2 SVGAGI. CDR3 sequence: CASSYAMGAFLTDTQYF. The CDR3 DNA is TGTGCCAGCAGTTACGCCATGGGAGCCTTTCTCACAGATACGCAGTATTTT.

In its sample, this clonotype was seen a few times. The chain has TRBV12-3 or TRBV12-4 and TRBJ2-7; a possible D gene is TRBD2 (6 bases). The V and J ends lost 0 bases and 0 bases respectively, with 6 bases between them. The CDR3 is 14 residues long. Here the CDR3 reads CASSLAGGSYEQYF. CDR3 sequence (DNA): TGTGCCAGCAGTTTAGCGGGGGGCTCCTACGAGCAGTACTTC.

With respect to this clonotype: This sequence may be a read error, since a much larger clone differs from it by one base. The chain has TRBV10-3 and TRBJ1-1; D gene ambiguous. Trimming pared 0 bases from V and 7 bases from J, leaving 15 bases between. Germline loops: CDR1 ENHRY, CDR2 SYGVKD. The CDR3 extends over 15 amino acids. The CDR3 DNA reads as TGTGCCATCAGTGAGTCGAGCTCTGTTAGGAATGAAGCTTTCTTT. Its protein product is CAISESSSVRNEAFF.

This clonotype was picked up many times. The chain has TRBV4-3 and TRBJ1-6; 7 bases map to TRBD1. CDR1 and CDR2 (germline): LGHNA, YSLEER. The CDR3 totals 17 residues. V lost 1 base, J lost 0 bases, and 3 bases stayed unmatched. CDR3 bases: TGCGCCAGCAGCCAAGGACAGGGCGGCTCCTATAATTCACCCCTCCACTTT. Translating it yields CASSQGQGGSYNSPLHF.

In this sample, this clonotype turned up many times. This chain uses TRBV4-3 with TRBJ1-4, with a weak D call TRBD1 (6 bases). The V gene lost 0 bases and the J gene lost 2 bases, with 13 bases spanning the gap. The CDR3 length is 17 residues. Germline lookup yields CDR1 LGHNA and CDR2 YSLEER. Here the CDR3 DNA reads TGCGCCAGCAGCCAAGATCCCGCGACAGGCACTAATGAAAAACTGTTTTTT. It codes for CASSQDPATGTNEKLFF.

This chain connects TRBV2 to TRBJ2-3, with TRBD2 matching 10 bases. The germline V gene encodes CDR1 SNHLY and CDR2 FYNNEI. V gave up 5 bases and J gave up 3 bases; unmatched junction bases: 5. The CDR3 has 15 amino acids. DNA of the CDR3: TGTGCCAGCAGTAATTCACTAGCGGGGACAGATACGCAGTATTTT. This gives the protein CASSNSLAGTDTQYF.

This clonotype showed up many times. The rearrangement uses TRBV2 and TRBJ1-1, with D possibly being TRBD1 (6 bases). V lost 6 bases and J 8 bases, leaving 10 bases between the germline ends. The germline CDR1 and CDR2 sequences are SNHLY and FYNNEI. The CDR3 has 11 amino acids. CDR3 sequence reads: CASRGDIEAFF. The CDR3 DNA sequence: TGTGCCAGCAGGGGGGACATAGAAGCTTTCTTT.

This clonotype was detected many times. The chain has TRBV4-1 and TRBJ2-1; 10 bases agree with TRBD2. The ends lost 0 bases at V and 3 bases at J; junction bases unmatched: 17. CDR1 MGHRA and CDR2 YSYEKL come from the germline V gene. The CDR3 is 21 amino acids. CDR3 amino acids: CASSQDFSRGVAGGHYNEQFF. The CDR3 DNA is TGCGCCAGCAGCCAAGATTTTAGTAGGGGGGTAGCGGGGGGACACTACAATGAGCAGTTCTTC.